This T cell receptor (beta chain) is from a study of shared clonotypes between healthy human individuals. Whole-study context: The plates for each donor numbered three CD4 naive, three CD4 memory, two CD8 naive and one CD8 memory.

This CDR3 has 13 residues. V lost 8 bases to trimming and J lost 6 bases, with 17 bases between them. Germline V gene sequence: CDR1 MNHEY, CDR2 SVGAGI. Positive CCR7 selection of CD45RO-negative cells yielded the naive CD8 cells, and terminally differentiated effector memory CD45RA+ cells were excluded. A deep-level run was used for the assay. Method: immunoSEQ multiplex PCR; TCRdb's copy keeps in-frame clones and lacks some. The sample lists about 870,000 clones, 90% to 95% occurring once. Input material: naive CD8+ T cells sorted from blood. The source of this sequence is a man aged 25 to 45 in good health. The chain carries TRBV6-5 and TRBJ2-7; D perhaps matches TRBD1 (7 bases). The CDR3, as DNA: TGTGCCAGCGGAGGGGGCAGGGGAAGCGAGCAGTACTTC. Amino acids: CASGGGRGSEQYF.